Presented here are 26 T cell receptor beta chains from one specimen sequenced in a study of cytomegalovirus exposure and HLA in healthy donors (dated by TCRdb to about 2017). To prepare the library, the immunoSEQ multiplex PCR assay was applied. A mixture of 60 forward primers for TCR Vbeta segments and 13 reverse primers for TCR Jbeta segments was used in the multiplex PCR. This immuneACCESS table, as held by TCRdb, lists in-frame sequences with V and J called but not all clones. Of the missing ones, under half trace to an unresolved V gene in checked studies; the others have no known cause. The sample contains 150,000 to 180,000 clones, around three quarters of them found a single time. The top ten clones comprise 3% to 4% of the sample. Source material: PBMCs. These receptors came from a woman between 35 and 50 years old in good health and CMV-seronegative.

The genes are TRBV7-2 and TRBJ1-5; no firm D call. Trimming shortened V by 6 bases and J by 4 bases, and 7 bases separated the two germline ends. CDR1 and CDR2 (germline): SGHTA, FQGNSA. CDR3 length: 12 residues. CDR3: CASSQQNQPQHF. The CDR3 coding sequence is TGTGCCAGCAGTCAACAGAATCAGCCCCAGCATTTT.

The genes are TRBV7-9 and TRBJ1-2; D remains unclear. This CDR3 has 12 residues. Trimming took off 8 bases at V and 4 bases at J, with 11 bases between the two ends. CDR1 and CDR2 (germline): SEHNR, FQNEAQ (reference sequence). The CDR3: CASADIPYGYTF. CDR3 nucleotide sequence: TGTGCCAGCGCCGACATTCCCTATGGCTACACCTTC.

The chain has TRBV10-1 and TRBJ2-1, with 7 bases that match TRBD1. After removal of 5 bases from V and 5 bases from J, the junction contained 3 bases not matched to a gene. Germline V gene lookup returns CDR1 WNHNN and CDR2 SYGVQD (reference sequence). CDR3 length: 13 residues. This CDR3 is CASSRGPNNEQFF. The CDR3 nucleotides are TGCGCCAGCAGTAGGGGGCCAAACAATGAGCAGTTCTTC.

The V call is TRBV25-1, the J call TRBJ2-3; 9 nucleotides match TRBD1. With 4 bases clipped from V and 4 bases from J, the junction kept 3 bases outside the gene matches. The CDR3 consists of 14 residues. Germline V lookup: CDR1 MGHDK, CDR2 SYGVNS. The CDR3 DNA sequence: TGTGCCAGCAGTGGTTACAGGGGGCCAGATACGCAGTATTTT. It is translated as CASSGYRGPDTQYF.

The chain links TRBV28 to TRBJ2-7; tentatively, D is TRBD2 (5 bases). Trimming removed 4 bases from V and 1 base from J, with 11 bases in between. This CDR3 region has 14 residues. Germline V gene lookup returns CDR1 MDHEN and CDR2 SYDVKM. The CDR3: CASSSWTGSYEQYF. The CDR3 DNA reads TGTGCCAGCAGTTCGTGGACGGGATCCTACGAGCAGTACTTC. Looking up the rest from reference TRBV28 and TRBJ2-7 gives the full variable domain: DVKVTQSSRYLVKRTGEKVFLECVQDMDHENMFWYRQDPGLGLRLIYFSYDVKMKEKGDIPEGYSVSREKKERFSLILESASTNQTSMYLCASSSWTGSYEQYFGPGTRLTVT.

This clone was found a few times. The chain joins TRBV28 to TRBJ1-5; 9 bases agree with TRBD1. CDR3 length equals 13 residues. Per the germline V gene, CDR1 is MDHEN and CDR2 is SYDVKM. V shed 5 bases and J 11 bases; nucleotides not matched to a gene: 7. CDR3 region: CASSTTGGAAQHF. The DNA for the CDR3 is TGTGCCAGCAGTACAACAGGGGGCGCGGCCCAGCATTTT.

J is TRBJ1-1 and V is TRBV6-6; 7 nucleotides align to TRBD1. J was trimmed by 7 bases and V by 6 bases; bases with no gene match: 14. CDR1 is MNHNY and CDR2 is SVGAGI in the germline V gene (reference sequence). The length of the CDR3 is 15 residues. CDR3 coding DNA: TGTGCCAGCAGCCGACAGGGAGGAGGGTCGAATGAAGCTTTCTTT. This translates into CASSRQGGGSNEAFF.

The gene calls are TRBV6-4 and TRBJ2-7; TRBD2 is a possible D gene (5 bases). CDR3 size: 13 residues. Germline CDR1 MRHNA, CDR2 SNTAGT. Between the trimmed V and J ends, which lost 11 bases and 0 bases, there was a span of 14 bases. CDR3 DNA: TGTGCCCCTAGCCTGGGCAACTCCTACGAGCAGTACTTC. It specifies CAPSLGNSYEQYF.

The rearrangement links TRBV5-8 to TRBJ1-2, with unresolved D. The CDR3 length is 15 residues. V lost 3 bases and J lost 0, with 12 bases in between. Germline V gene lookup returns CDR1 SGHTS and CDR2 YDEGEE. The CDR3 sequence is CASSSLDGTNYGYTF. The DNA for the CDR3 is TGTGCCAGCAGCTCCTTGGACGGGACTAACTATGGCTACACCTTC. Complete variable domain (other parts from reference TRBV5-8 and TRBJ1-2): EAGVTQSPTHLIKTRGQQATLRCSPISGHTSVYWYQQALGLGLQFLLWYDEGEERNRGNFPPRFSGRQFPNYSSELNVNALELEDSALYLCASSSLDGTNYGYTFGSGTRLTVV.

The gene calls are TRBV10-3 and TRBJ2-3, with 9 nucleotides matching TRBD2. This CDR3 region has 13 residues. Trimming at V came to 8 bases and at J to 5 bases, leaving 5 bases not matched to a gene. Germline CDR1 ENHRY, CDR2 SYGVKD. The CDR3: CAIAQREEDTQYF. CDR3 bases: TGTGCCATCGCTCAGCGGGAGGAAGATACGCAGTATTTT.

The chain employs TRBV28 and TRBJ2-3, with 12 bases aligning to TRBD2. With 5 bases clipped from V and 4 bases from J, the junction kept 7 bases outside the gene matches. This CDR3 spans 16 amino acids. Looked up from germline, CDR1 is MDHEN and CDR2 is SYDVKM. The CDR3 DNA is TGTGCCAGCAGTACCCCGGGACTAGCGGGCCCAGATACGCAGTATTTT. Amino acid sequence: CASSTPGLAGPDTQYF.

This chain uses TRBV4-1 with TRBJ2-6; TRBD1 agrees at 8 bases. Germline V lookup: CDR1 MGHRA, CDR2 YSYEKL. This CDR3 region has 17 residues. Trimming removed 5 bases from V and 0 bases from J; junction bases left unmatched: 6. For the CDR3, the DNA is TGCGCCAGCAGCACCGGGACAGGACTCTCTGGGGCCAACGTCCTGACTTTC. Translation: CASSTGTGLSGANVLTF.

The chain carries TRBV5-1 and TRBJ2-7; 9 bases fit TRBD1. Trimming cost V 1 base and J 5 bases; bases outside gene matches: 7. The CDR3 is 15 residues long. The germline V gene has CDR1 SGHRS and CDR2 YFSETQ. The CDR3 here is CASSLSGTGWDEQYF. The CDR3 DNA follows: TGCGCCAGCAGCTTGTCCGGGACAGGGTGGGACGAGCAGTACTTC.

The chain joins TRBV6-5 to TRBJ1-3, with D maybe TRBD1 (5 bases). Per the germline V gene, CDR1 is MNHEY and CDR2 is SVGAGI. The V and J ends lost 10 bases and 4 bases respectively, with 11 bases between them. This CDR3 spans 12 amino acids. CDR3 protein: CATGTRGNTIYF. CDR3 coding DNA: TGTGCCACCGGGACTAGGGGAAACACCATATATTTT.

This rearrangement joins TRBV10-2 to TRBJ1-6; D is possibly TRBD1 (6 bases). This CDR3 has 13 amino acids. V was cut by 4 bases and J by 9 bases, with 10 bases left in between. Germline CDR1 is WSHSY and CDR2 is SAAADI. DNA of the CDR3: TGCGCCAGCAGTGCGAGAGGGGGTTCACCCCTCCACTTT. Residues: CASSARGGSPLHF.

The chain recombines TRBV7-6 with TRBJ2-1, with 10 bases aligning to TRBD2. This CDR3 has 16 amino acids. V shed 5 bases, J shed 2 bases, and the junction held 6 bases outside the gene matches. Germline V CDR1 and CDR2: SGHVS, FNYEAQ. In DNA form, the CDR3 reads TGTGCCAGCAGCACCACTAGCGGGAACGCCTACAATGAGCAGTTCTTC. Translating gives CASSTTSGNAYNEQFF.

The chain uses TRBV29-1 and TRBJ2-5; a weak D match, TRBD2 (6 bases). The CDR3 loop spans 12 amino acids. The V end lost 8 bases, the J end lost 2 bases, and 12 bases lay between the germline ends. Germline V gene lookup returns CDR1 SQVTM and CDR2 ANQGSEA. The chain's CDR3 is CSFRDFQETQYF. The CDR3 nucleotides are TGCAGCTTCAGGGACTTTCAAGAGACCCAGTACTTC.

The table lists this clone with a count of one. CDR3 bases: TGTGCCAGCAGTTACTTTGGCGGCGGCTACGAGCAGTACTTC. This codes for CASSYFGGGYEQYF. The rearrangement uses TRBV6-5 and TRBJ2-7; D unresolved. The CDR3 has 14 amino acids. Trimming removed 1 base at V and 3 bases at J, with 10 bases between. The germline CDR1 and CDR2 sequences are MNHEY and SVGAGI.

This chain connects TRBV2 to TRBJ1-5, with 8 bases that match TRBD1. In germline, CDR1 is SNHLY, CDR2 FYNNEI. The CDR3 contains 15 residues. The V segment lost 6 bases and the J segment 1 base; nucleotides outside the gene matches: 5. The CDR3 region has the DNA TGTGCCAGCAGGCCTGGACAGGGCAGCAATCAGCCCCAGCATTTT. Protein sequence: CASRPGQGSNQPQHF.

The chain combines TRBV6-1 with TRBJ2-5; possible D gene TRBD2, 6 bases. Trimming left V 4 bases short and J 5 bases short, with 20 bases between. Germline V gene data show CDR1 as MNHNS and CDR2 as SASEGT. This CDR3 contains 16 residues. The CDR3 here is CASSVSPGSGGETQYF. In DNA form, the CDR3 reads TGTGCCAGCAGTGTTTCCCCCGGGAGCGGAGGGGAGACCCAGTACTTC.

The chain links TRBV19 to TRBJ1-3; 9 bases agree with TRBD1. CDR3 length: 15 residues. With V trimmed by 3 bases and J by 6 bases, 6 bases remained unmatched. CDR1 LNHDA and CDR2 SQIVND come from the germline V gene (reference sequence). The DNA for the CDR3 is TGTGCCAGTAGTATTGGGACAGGGAGACCAAACACCATATATTTT. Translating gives CASSIGTGRPNTIYF.

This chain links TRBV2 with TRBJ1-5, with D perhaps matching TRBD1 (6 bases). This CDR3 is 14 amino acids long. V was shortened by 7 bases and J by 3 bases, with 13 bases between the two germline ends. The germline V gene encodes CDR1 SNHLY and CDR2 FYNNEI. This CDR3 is CASTGVNNNQPQHF. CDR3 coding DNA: TGTGCCAGCACAGGGGTAAATAACAATCAGCCCCAGCATTTT.

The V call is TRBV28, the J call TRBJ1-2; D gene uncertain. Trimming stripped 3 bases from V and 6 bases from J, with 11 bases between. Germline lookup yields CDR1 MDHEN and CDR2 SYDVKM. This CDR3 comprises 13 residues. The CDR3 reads CASSLWGGHGYTF. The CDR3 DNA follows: TGTGCCAGCAGTTTGTGGGGAGGGCATGGCTACACCTTC.

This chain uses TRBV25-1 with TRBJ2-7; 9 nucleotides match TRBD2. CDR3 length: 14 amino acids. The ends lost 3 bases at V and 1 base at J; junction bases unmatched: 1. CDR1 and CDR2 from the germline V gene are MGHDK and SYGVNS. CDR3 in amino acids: CASSETSGSYEQYF. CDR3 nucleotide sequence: TGTGCCAGCAGTGAGACTAGCGGATCCTACGAGCAGTACTTC.

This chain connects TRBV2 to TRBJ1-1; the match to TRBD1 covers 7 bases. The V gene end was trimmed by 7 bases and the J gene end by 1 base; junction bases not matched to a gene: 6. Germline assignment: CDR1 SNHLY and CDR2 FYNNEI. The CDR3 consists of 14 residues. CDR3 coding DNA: TGTGCCAGCACCCTCGGACAGGAGAACACTGAAGCTTTCTTT. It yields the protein CASTLGQENTEAFF.

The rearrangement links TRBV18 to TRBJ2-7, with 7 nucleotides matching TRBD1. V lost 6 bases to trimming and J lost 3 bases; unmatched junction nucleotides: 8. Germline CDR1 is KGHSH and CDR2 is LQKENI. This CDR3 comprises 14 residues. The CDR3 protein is CASSSSRDSYEQYF. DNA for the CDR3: TGTGCCAGCTCGTCTTCCCGGGACAGCTACGAGCAGTACTTC.